This T cell receptor (beta chain) was identified during a study of cytomegalovirus exposure and HLA in healthy donors. The donors comprised healthy bone marrow donors. It was with 60 Vbeta and 13 Jbeta primers that the PCR ran. Generated by immunoSEQ multiplex PCR, the TCRdb table keeps only in-frame clones and is missing some. This sample has 110,000 or so clones, with 74% found just once. Sequenced: PBMCs. The sequence was collected from a woman in her 40s in good health and CMV-seropositive.

Written as DNA, the CDR3 is TGTGCCAGCAGCCGGTGGGGCTCAACTAATGAAAAACTGTTTTTT. This gives the protein CASSRWGSTNEKLFF. This chain joins TRBV6-6 and TRBJ1-4; perhaps TRBD1 as D (5 bases). The CDR3 covers 15 residues. The V and J ends lost 6 bases and 0 bases respectively, with 11 bases between them. Germline V gene data show CDR1 as MNHNY and CDR2 as SVGAGI (reference sequence).